This TCR beta chain was recorded in a study of OX40 agonist ivuxolimab in advanced cancers. Study in general: Under the entry rules, prior anti-PD-1, anti-PD-L1 or anti-CTLA-4 therapy was allowed, and less than 50% had some. Three patients, one with hepatocellular carcinoma and two with cutaneous melanoma, responded partially.

The CDR3 runs 10 residues. Germline CDR1 SNHLY, CDR2 FYNNEI. Trimming stripped 4 bases from V and 6 bases from J, with 4 bases between. Assay: immunoSEQ multiplex PCR; the TCRdb copy retains only in-frame clones and omits some. The sample records about 79,000 clones, around 94% being singletons. With autoimmune disease history or systemic immunosuppression, patients were excluded. Note on this clone: The antigen is unknown.

The study, taken as a whole, reports: No antigen was identified for the clonally expanded peripheral T cells.

The starting material was CD4+ or CD8+ T cells sorted from blood, obtained in a trial of the OX40 agonist ivuxolimab. The chain recombines TRBV2 with TRBJ2-7; D not certain. The TCR was taken from an adult with an advanced solid tumor such as melanoma, head and neck, liver or kidney cancer. In DNA, the CDR3 is TGTGCCAGCAGTGGTTCCGAGCAGTACTTC. The encoded protein is CASSGSEQYF.